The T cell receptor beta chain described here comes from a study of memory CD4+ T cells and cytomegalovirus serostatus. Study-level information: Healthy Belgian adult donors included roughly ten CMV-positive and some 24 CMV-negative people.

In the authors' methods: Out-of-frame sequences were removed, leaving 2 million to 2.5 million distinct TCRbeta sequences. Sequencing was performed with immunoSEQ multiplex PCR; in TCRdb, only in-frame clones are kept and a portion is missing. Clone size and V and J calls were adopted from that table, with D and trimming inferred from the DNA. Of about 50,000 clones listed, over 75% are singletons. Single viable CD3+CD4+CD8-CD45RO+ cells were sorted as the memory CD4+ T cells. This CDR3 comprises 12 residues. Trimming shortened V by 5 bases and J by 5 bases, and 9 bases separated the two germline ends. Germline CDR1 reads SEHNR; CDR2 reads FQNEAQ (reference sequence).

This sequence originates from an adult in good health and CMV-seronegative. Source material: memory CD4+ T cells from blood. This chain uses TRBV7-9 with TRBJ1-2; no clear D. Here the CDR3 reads CASSPQEYGYTF. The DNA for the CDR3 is TGTGCCAGCAGCCCCCAAGAATATGGCTACACCTTC.